These 7 T cell receptor beta chains originate from one sample sequenced in a study of T-cell reconstitution after alpha-beta-depleted transplantation in children. Researchers prepared the TCRbeta library using unique molecular identifiers, the study reports. TCRdb itself ran the PCR reads through MiXCR, one entry per CDR3 protein. The data hold a few hundred thousand distinct CDR3 sequences, with 10% to 15% observed a single time. This specimen consisted of PBMCs, mostly from graft donor cells, obtained 360 days after TCRalphabeta/CD19-depleted stem cell transplant. Receptors were obtained from a male patient under 18 who had a stem cell transplant for acute myeloid leukemia, so the T cells may come from the graft donor.

The gene calls are TRBV25-1 and TRBJ2-2, with unresolved D. Germline V gives CDR1 MGHDK, CDR2 SYGVNS. The CDR3 length is 12 residues. V was clipped by 4 bases and J by 4 bases, with 4 bases between them. The CDR3 DNA is TGTGCCAGCAGTGCGGTCACCGGGGAGCTGTTTTTT. Translating gives CASSAVTGELFF.

The table lists this clonotype with many counts. CDR3 coding DNA: TGCGCCAGCAGTGAGTCTTCCGGGACAGGGGTCACCGGGGAGCTGTTTTTT. Residues: CASSESSGTGVTGELFF. The chain couples TRBV10-2 to TRBJ2-2; 10 bases match TRBD1. The V and J ends lost 0 bases and 4 bases, in that order; junction bases with no gene match: 5. CDR1 and CDR2 from the germline V gene are WSHSY and SAAADI. The CDR3 runs 17 residues.

V gene TRBV6-8 combines with J gene TRBJ2-5; D assignment may be TRBD1 or TRBD2 (5 bases each). Germline assignment: CDR1 MNHGY and CDR2 SAAAGT. Trimming removed 2 bases at V and 2 bases at J, with 15 bases between. The CDR3 loop spans 16 amino acids. CDR3 sequence reads: CASSYLGAQKQETQYF. CDR3 bases: TGTGCCAGCAGTTACCTCGGGGCGCAAAAGCAAGAGACCCAGTACTTC.

This clonotype was seen more than once but under ten times. The genes are TRBV2 and TRBJ2-2; 11 bases align to TRBD1. The CDR3 spans 16 residues. Unmatched junction bases numbered 8, after V lost 5 bases and J lost 6 bases. The V gene's germline CDR1 is SNHLY and CDR2 FYNNEI. The CDR3 DNA follows: TGTGCCAGCAGTCGGGACAGGGGGAAGATGGCCGGGGAGCTGTTTTTT. It specifies CASSRDRGKMAGELFF. Full variable domain (rest looked up from reference TRBV2 and TRBJ2-2): EPEVTQTPSHQVTQMGQEVILRCVPISNHLYFYWYRQILGQKVEFLVSFYNNEISEKSEIFDDQFSVERPDGSNFTLKIRSTKLEDSAMYFCASSRDRGKMAGELFFGEGSRLTVL.

This clonotype has more than one count but fewer than ten. The gene calls are TRBV29-1 and TRBJ1-2; 12 bases line up with TRBD1. CDR1 SQVTM and CDR2 ANQGSEA come from the germline V gene. V lost 4 bases and J lost 2; bases outside the gene matches: 11. The CDR3 is 17 residues long. The CDR3 DNA reads as TGCAGCGTTGGGTCCCGGGACAGGGGGCAAAACAACTATGGCTACACCTTC. Amino acid sequence: CSVGSRDRGQNNYGYTF.

The table lists this clonotype with a few counts. The CDR3 sequence is CATSDPGLNGWTDTQYF. The CDR3, as DNA: TGTGCCACCAGTGACCCGGGACTCAACGGATGGACAGATACGCAGTATTTT. The rearrangement joins TRBV24-1 to TRBJ2-3, with D possibly TRBD2 on 6 matching bases. V was trimmed by 4 bases and J by 3 bases, leaving 19 bases between them. The CDR3 is 17 residues long. Germline CDR1 is KGHDR and CDR2 is SFDVKD.

This clonotype has more than one count but fewer than ten. V is TRBV7-2 and J is TRBJ2-5, with D hard to call. Deletions cut 3 bases from V and 6 bases from J, with 8 bases between. Germline V gene sequence: CDR1 SGHTA, CDR2 FQGNSA. CDR3 length equals 12 residues. The CDR3 sequence: CASSLSLQTQYF. DNA for the CDR3: TGTGCCAGCAGCTTGAGTTTACAGACCCAGTACTTC. Using reference TRBV7-2 and TRBJ2-5 for the parts outside the CDR3, the full variable domain is GAGVSQSPSNKVTEKGKDVELRCDPISGHTALYWYRQSLGQGLEFLIYFQGNSAPDKSGLPSDRFSAERTGGSVSTLTIQRTQQEDSAVYLCASSLSLQTQYFGPGTRLLVL.